This TCR beta chain was recorded in a study of cytomegalovirus exposure and HLA in healthy donors. This CDR3 has 15 amino acids. The germline gives CDR1 SNHLY, CDR2 FYNNEI. This clone appeared a few times. The junction and the germline gene differ at one end; a read error may be behind it. Researchers ran the PCR with 60 Vbeta and 13 Jbeta primers. Only in-frame clones appear in the TCRdb table, and some are missing; sequencing was by immunoSEQ multiplex PCR. The sample has roughly 99,000 clones; over 70% are singletons. The sequenced sample consisted of PBMCs. The source of this sequence is a man aged 25-45 years in good health and CMV-seronegative. This sequence joins TRBV2 and TRBJ1-1; no clear D gene. The CDR3 spells CASTEGGLRDTEAFF. CDR3 DNA sequence: TGTGCCAGCACTGAAGGTGGCCTTCGGGACACTGAAGCTTTCTTT.